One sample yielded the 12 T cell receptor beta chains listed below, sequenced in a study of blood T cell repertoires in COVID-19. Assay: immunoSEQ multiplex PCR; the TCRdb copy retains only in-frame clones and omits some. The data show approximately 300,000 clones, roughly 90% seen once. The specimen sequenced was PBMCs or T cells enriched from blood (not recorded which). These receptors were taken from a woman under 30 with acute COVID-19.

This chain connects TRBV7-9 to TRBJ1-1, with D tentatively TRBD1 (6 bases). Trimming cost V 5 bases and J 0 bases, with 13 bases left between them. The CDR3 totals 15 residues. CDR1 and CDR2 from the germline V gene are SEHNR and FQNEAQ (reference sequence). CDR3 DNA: TGTGCCAGCAGCCTTGGGACAACTATGAACACTGAAGCTTTCTTT. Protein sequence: CASSLGTTMNTEAFF.

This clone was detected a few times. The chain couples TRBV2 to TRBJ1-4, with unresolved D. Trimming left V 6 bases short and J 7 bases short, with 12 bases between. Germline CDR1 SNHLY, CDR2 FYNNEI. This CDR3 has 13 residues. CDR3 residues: CASRLREVEKLFF. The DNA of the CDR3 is TGTGCCAGCAGATTGAGGGAAGTTGAAAAACTGTTTTTT.

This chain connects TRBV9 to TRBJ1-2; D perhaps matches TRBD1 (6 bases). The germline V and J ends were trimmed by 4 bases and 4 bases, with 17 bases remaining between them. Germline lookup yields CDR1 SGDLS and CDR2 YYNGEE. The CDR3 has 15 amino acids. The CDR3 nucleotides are TGTGCCAGCAGCCCTTCGGACAGACCAATCTATGGCTACACCTTC. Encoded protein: CASSPSDRPIYGYTF.

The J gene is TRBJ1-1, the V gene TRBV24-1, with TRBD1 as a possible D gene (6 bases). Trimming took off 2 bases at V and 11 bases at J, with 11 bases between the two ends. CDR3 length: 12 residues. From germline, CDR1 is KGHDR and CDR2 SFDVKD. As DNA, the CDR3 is TGTGCCACCAGTGATTGGACAGAGGCCGCTTTCTTT. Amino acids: CATSDWTEAAFF.

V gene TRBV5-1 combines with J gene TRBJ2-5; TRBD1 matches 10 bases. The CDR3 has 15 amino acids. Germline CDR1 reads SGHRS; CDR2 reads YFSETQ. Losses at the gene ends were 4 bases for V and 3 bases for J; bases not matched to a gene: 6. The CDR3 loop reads CASSTLGTGEETQYF. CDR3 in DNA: TGCGCCAGCAGCACTCTCGGGACAGGGGAAGAGACCCAGTACTTC.

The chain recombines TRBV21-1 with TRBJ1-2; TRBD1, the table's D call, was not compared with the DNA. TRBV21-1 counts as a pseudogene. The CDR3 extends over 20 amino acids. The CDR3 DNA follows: TGTGCCAGCAGCAAAACCTGGGGACAGGGGTTTGGCCCTTTTCGCTATGGCTACACCTTC. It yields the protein CASSKTWGQGFGPFRYGYTF.

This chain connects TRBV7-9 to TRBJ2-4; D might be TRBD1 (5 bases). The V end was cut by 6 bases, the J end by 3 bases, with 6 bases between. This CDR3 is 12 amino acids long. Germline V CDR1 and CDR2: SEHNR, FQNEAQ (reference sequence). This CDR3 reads CASSDSKNIQYF. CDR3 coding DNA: TGTGCCAGCAGTGACAGCAAAAACATTCAGTACTTC.

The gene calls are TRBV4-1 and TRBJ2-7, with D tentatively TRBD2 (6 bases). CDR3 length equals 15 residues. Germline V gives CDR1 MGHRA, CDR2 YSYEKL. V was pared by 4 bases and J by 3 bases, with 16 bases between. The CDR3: CASSLNGRTSYEQYF. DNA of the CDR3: TGCGCCAGCAGCCTTAACGGGAGAACTAGCTACGAGCAGTACTTC.

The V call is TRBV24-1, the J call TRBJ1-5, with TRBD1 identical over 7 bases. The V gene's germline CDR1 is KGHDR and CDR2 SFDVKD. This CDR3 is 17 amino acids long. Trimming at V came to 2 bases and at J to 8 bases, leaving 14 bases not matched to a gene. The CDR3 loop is CATSDSQTGTDTKPQHF. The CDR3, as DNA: TGTGCCACCAGTGATTCCCAGACCGGGACAGACACAAAGCCCCAGCATTTT.

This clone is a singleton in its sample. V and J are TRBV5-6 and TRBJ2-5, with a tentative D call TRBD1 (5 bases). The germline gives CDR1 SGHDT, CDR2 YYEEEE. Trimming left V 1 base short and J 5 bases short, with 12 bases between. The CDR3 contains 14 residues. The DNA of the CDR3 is TGTGCCAGCAGCTTGTGGGGCCCGGAGGAGACCCAGTACTTC. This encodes CASSLWGPEETQYF. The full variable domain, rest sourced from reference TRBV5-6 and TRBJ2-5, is DAGVTQSPTHLIKTRGQQVTLRCSPKSGHDTVSWYQQALGQGPQFIFQYYEEEERQRGNFPDRFSGHQFPNYSSELNVNALLLGDSALYLCASSLWGPEETQYFGPGTRLLVL.

CDR3: CASSYSMGPSGPQHF. The CDR3 coding sequence is TGTGCCAGCAGTTACTCGATGGGCCCAAGCGGGCCCCAGCATTTT. The chain links TRBV6-5 to TRBJ1-5; D is uncertain. The CDR3 loop spans 15 amino acids. The germline V gene encodes CDR1 MNHEY and CDR2 SVGAGI. The V gene lost 0 bases and the J gene lost 9 bases, with 15 bases spanning the gap.

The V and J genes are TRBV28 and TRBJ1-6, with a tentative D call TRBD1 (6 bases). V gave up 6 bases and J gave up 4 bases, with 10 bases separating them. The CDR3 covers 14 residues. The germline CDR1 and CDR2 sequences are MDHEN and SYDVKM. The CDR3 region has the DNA TGTGCCAGCAGGCCGGGACAATATAATTCACCCCTCCACTTT. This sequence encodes CASRPGQYNSPLHF.